This TCR beta chain originates from a study of cytotoxic CD8 clonotypes in ibrutinib-treated CLL. Whole-study results and caveats: At the start, clonality exceeded age-matched healthy donors and followed circulating CD8+ T-cell counts. Clonality, elevated at ibrutinib response, dropped back toward baseline at progression.

Only in-frame clones appear in the TCRdb table, and some are missing; sequencing was by immunoSEQ multiplex PCR. The data hold roughly 40,000 clones, with roughly two thirds observed a single time. As regards this clone: Antigen: not known.

From germline, CDR1 is GTSNPN and CDR2 SVGIG (reference sequence). Trimming shortened V by 0 bases and J by 5 bases, and 8 bases separated the two germline ends. The length of the CDR3 is 12 residues. This sample comprised PBMCs, obtained at disease progression, from a patient treated with ibrutinib. This sequence joins TRBV30 and TRBJ2-7; D call uncertain. The TCR originated in a human donor with chronic lymphocytic leukemia. The CDR3 DNA reads as TGTGCCTGGAGTGTAACACTCGACGAGCAGTACTTC. Translation gives CAWSVTLDEQYF.